A single sample is the source of the 17 T cell receptor beta chains below, sequenced in a study of identifying expanded T cells in peripheral blood. Using immunoSEQ multiplex PCR, the repertoire was profiled, and TCRdb retains in-frame clones only, with some absent. The sample gives about 50,000 clones, roughly 82% of which show up once; 12% to 15% is in the top ten. The material sequenced was blood. These receptors were obtained from a person aged 18 to 75 in good health.

This chain links TRBV19 with TRBJ1-4, with a tentative D call TRBD1 (6 bases). Germline CDR1 is LNHDA and CDR2 is SQIVND (reference sequence). Trimming removed 5 bases from V and 10 bases from J, with 17 bases in between. The CDR3 extends over 14 amino acids. In DNA, the CDR3 is TGTGCCAGTAGTCACCGGGACGGCAGGGGAAAACTGTTTTTT. Encoded protein: CASSHRDGRGKLFF.

In its sample, this clone is medium-sized. The V and J genes are TRBV2 and TRBJ1-2; D is undetermined. The germline V gene has CDR1 SNHLY and CDR2 FYNNEI. V lost 8 bases, J lost 4 bases, and 17 bases lay in between. The CDR3 consists of 14 residues. CDR3: CASHDRRQGYGYTF. The CDR3, as DNA: TGTGCCAGCCACGACCGACGACAAGGCTATGGCTACACCTTC.

V is TRBV7-8 and J is TRBJ1-1; 8 bases are a match to TRBD1. Germline values: CDR1 SGHVS, CDR2 FQNEAQ. V gave up 5 bases and J gave up 0 bases; unmatched junction bases: 8. The CDR3 is 16 residues long. This chain's CDR3 is CASSARQGQMNTEAFF. CDR3 coding DNA: TGTGCCAGCAGCGCGAGACAGGGGCAGATGAACACTGAAGCTTTCTTT.

This rearrangement joins TRBV30 to TRBJ1-5, with D perhaps TRBD1 (6 bases). CDR1 and CDR2 from the germline V gene are GTSNPN and SVGIG (reference sequence). The CDR3 covers 14 residues. V dropped 3 bases and J dropped 3 bases, with 12 bases sitting between them. CDR3 protein: CAWSAGDTNQPQHF. The CDR3 DNA reads TGTGCCTGGAGCGCTGGGGACACCAATCAGCCCCAGCATTTT.

This clone came up once. J is TRBJ2-6 and V is TRBV6-1; D uncertain. Trimming shortened V by 4 bases and J by 0 bases, and 16 bases separated the two germline ends. The CDR3 is 18 amino acids. Per the germline V gene, CDR1 is MNHNS and CDR2 is SASEGT. The DNA of the CDR3 is TGTGCCAGCAGTGCAAGGACGGGTACATACTCTGGGGCCAACGTCCTGACTTTC. This sequence encodes CASSARTGTYSGANVLTF.

The V call is TRBV5-1, the J call TRBJ1-1; D might be TRBD1 (5 bases). Germline lookup yields CDR1 SGHRS and CDR2 YFSETQ. The V and J ends lost 3 bases and 8 bases respectively, with 11 bases between them. The CDR3 runs 12 residues. The DNA for the CDR3 is TGCGCCAGCAGCTCCGGGGGTTTAGAAGCTTTCTTT. Translated, it gives CASSSGGLEAFF.

The gene calls are TRBV7-9 and TRBJ2-3, with D possibly matching TRBD2 (5 bases). This CDR3 is built from 12 residues. V was shortened by 4 bases and J by 8 bases, with 10 bases between the two germline ends. Germline V lookup: CDR1 SEHNR, CDR2 FQNEAQ (reference sequence). CDR3 DNA sequence: TGTGCCAGCAGCTCCGCCGGAGGTACGCAGTATTTT. Translated: CASSSAGGTQYF.

V gene TRBV19 combines with J gene TRBJ1-4; D may be TRBD1 (6 bases). The CDR3 has 11 amino acids. CDR1 and CDR2 from the germline V gene are LNHDA and SQIVND (reference sequence). V lost 5 bases and J 12 bases, leaving 10 bases between the germline ends. CDR3 in amino acids: CASSPDRQLFF. DNA for the CDR3: TGTGCCAGTAGTCCGGACAGACAACTGTTTTTT.

The V gene is TRBV27, the J gene TRBJ1-3, with D tentatively TRBD1 (5 bases). V was shortened by 5 bases and J by 2 bases, with 16 bases between the two germline ends. In germline, CDR1 is MNHEY, CDR2 SMNVEV (reference sequence). There are 16 residues in the CDR3. CDR3 residues: CASSPAGVGAGNTIYF. CDR3 DNA sequence: TGTGCCAGCAGTCCGGCGGGGGTAGGGGCTGGAAACACCATATATTTT.

The V and J genes are TRBV28 and TRBJ2-1; D may be TRBD2 (6 bases). Germline CDR1 is MDHEN and CDR2 is SYDVKM. The CDR3 has 16 residues. The germline V and J ends were trimmed by 2 bases and 0 bases, with 11 bases remaining between them. The CDR3 protein is CASSLEERASYNEQFF. DNA of the CDR3: TGTGCCAGCAGTTTAGAAGAGCGGGCCTCCTACAATGAGCAGTTCTTC.

This clone showed up just once. The V call is TRBV5-4, the J call TRBJ1-2; perhaps TRBD1 as D (6 bases). CDR1 and CDR2 (germline): SGHNT, YYREEE (reference sequence). CDR3 length equals 15 residues. V lost 5 bases to trimming and J lost 6 bases, with 20 bases between them. The CDR3 reads CASSAVWGQRDGYTF. The CDR3, as DNA: TGTGCCAGCAGTGCGGTGTGGGGACAAAGGGATGGCTACACCTTC.

The chain recombines TRBV6-1 with TRBJ1-6, with D possibly TRBD1 on 5 matching bases. CDR3 length: 15 residues. Germline-derived CDR1 and CDR2 are MNHNS and SASEGT. Trimming shortened V by 4 bases and J by 7 bases, and 14 bases separated the two germline ends. The CDR3 loop reads CASSVIAGTNSPLHF. The CDR3 region has the DNA TGTGCCAGCAGTGTGATCGCAGGGACCAATTCACCCCTCCACTTT.

This chain uses TRBV19 with TRBJ2-3, with 8 bases identical to TRBD2. There are 13 residues in the CDR3. The V gene's germline CDR1 is LNHDA and CDR2 SQIVND (reference sequence). V lost 6 bases and J lost 5; bases outside the gene matches: 4. The CDR3: CASRSGGQDTQYF. The CDR3 coding sequence is TGTGCCAGTAGGAGCGGGGGTCAAGATACGCAGTATTTT.

The rearrangement joins TRBV29-1 to TRBJ2-3; the match to TRBD2 covers 14 bases. The V and J ends lost 6 bases and 8 bases, in that order; junction bases with no gene match: 7. Per germline, CDR1 SQVTM and CDR2 ANQGSEA. This CDR3 has 14 amino acids. The CDR3 coding sequence is TGCAGCGTCGGGACTAGCGGGAGTGGGGGTACGCAGTATTTT. Amino acids: CSVGTSGSGGTQYF.

The chain employs TRBV4-3 and TRBJ2-2; D is perhaps TRBD2 (6 bases). Germline loops: CDR1 LGHNA, CDR2 YSLEER. The V end lost 0 bases, the J end lost 5 bases, and 16 bases lay between the germline ends. The CDR3 spans 17 residues. CDR3 sequence (DNA): TGCGCCAGCAGCCAAGATCCGGCGGGATTGGGGACCGGGGAGCTGTTTTTT. Its translation: CASSQDPAGLGTGELFF.

The chain has TRBV25-1 and TRBJ2-1; possible D gene TRBD2, 6 bases. In germline, CDR1 is MGHDK, CDR2 SYGVNS. V gave up 1 base and J gave up 8 bases, with 9 bases separating them. The CDR3 is 13 amino acids. The CDR3 region has the DNA TGTGCCAGCAGTGAATCAAGGGAGGATGAGCAGTTCTTC. Its translation is CASSESREDEQFF.

The genes are TRBV7-9 and TRBJ2-1; D might be TRBD1 or TRBD2, each matching 5 bases. Germline assignment: CDR1 SEHNR and CDR2 FQNEAQ (reference sequence). V lost 4 bases and J 8 bases, leaving 18 bases between the germline ends. CDR3 length: 15 amino acids. The CDR3 DNA reads TGTGCCAGCAGCTGGACGGGACCCGACATGGATGAGCAGTTCTTC. Protein sequence: CASSWTGPDMDEQFF.